Shown below are 22 T cell receptor beta chains from a single sample sequenced in a study of shared clonotypes between healthy human individuals. Naive CD8 populations comprised CD45RO-negative cells positively selected for CCR7, excluding terminally differentiated effector memory CD45RA+ cells. Data came from immunoSEQ multiplex PCR; TCRdb stores just in-frame clones and leaves some out. The table includes under 1 million clones, 96% detected once. The sequenced sample consisted of naive CD8+ T cells sorted from blood. Receptors were obtained from a man aged 30 to 39 in good health.

This clone was counted once. The chain couples TRBV5-1 to TRBJ1-1, with 7 bases lining up with TRBD1. There are 13 residues in the CDR3. Germline V CDR1 and CDR2: SGHRS, YFSETQ. The V gene end was trimmed by 5 bases and the J gene end by 4 bases; junction bases not matched to a gene: 5. CDR3 nucleotides: TGCGCCAGCAGAACAGGGGAGGGCACTGAAGCTTTCTTT. It yields the protein CASRTGEGTEAFF.

The chain is built from TRBV2 and TRBJ1-2; 8 bases fit TRBD1. This CDR3 spans 17 amino acids. V lost 0 bases and J lost 0; bases outside the gene matches: 6. The V gene's germline CDR1 is SNHLY and CDR2 FYNNEI. The CDR3 DNA follows: TGTGCCAGCAGTGAAGCCCGGGGACAGGCAACTAACTATGGCTACACCTTC. Protein: CASSEARGQATNYGYTF.

The chain links TRBV6-5 to TRBJ2-7; D perhaps matches TRBD2 (5 bases). Germline CDR1 MNHEY, CDR2 SVGAGI. The CDR3 length is 12 residues. The V gene lost 9 bases and the J gene lost 0 bases, with 9 bases spanning the gap. CDR3 protein: CASWGASYEQYF. The CDR3 DNA is TGTGCCAGTTGGGGAGCCTCCTACGAGCAGTACTTC.

V gene TRBV14 combines with J gene TRBJ2-7; the D is unclear. The CDR3 is 12 residues long. The V end was cut by 2 bases, the J end by 2 bases, with 4 bases between. From germline, CDR1 is SGHDN and CDR2 FVKESK. This CDR3 reads CASSQLPYEQYF. The CDR3, as DNA: TGTGCCAGCAGCCAATTGCCCTACGAGCAGTACTTC. Using reference TRBV14 and TRBJ2-7 for the parts outside the CDR3, the full variable domain is EAGVTQFPSHSVIEKGQTVTLRCDPISGHDNLYWYRRVMGKEIKFLLHFVKESKQDESGMPNNRFLAERTGGTYSTLKVQPAELEDSGVYFCASSQLPYEQYFGPGTRLTVT.

A remark on this clone: Other DNA sequences from this sample encode an identical CDR3 as well. The chain carries TRBV27 and TRBJ2-1; the D gene is possibly TRBD2 (5 bases). Germline V gene sequence: CDR1 MNHEY, CDR2 SMNVEV (reference sequence). The CDR3 contains 13 residues. Trimming took off 7 bases at V and 6 bases at J, with 13 bases between the two ends. The CDR3 bases are TGTGCCAGCACCCTTTCGGGGTCCAATGAGCAGTTCTTC. Translation: CASTLSGSNEQFF.

The V gene is TRBV27, the J gene TRBJ2-1; a weak D match, TRBD2 (6 bases). V lost 5 bases, J lost 2 bases, and 16 bases lay in between. CDR1 and CDR2 from the germline V gene are MNHEY and SMNVEV (reference sequence). The CDR3 sequence is 16 residues long. Here the CDR3 reads CASSLWTGAPYNEQFF. In nucleotides, the CDR3 is TGTGCCAGCAGTCTCTGGACGGGAGCACCCTACAATGAGCAGTTCTTC.

Regarding this clone: Other DNA sequences in this sample translate to the same CDR3. The CDR3 region is CASSLGGDQPQHF. CDR3 coding DNA: TGTGCCAGCAGCTTAGGGGGGGATCAGCCCCAGCATTTT. This chain connects TRBV7-9 to TRBJ1-5; D might be TRBD1 (5 bases). The CDR3 is 13 residues long. Trimming removed 1 base at V and 5 bases at J, with 6 bases between. Per germline, CDR1 SEHNR and CDR2 FQNEAQ (reference sequence).

The chain employs TRBV30 and TRBJ2-7, with 7 bases fitting TRBD1. The germline V gene has CDR1 GTSNPN and CDR2 SVGIG (reference sequence). This CDR3 contains 22 residues. The V segment lost 1 base and the J segment 4 bases; nucleotides outside the gene matches: 31. Here the CDR3 reads CAWSDPEISDRPSSGWGYEQYF. CDR3 coding DNA: TGTGCCTGGAGTGATCCGGAAATATCGGACAGGCCATCCTCCGGGTGGGGTTACGAGCAGTACTTC.

The chain carries TRBV10-3 and TRBJ2-6; D may be TRBD1 (6 bases). Trimming took off 0 bases at V and 1 base at J, with 16 bases between the two ends. Germline-derived CDR1 and CDR2 are ENHRY and SYGVKD. This CDR3 has 19 residues. The CDR3 is CAISESDSQGKSGANVLTF. CDR3 bases: TGTGCCATCAGTGAGTCAGACTCACAGGGAAAGTCTGGGGCCAACGTCCTGACTTTC.

The genes are TRBV5-8 and TRBJ2-1, with TRBD2 matching 9 bases. The CDR3 is made up of 16 amino acids. Germline loops: CDR1 SGHTS, CDR2 YDEGEE. Losses at the gene ends were 0 bases for V and 6 bases for J; bases not matched to a gene: 7. The CDR3 loop reads CASSLGSGRFGNEQFF. DNA of the CDR3: TGTGCCAGCAGCTTGGGTAGCGGGAGATTCGGCAATGAGCAGTTCTTC.

This chain links TRBV15 with TRBJ2-2; 13 bases are a match to TRBD2. The ends lost 4 bases at V and 6 bases at J; junction bases unmatched: 11. CDR1 and CDR2 (germline): LNHNV, YYDKDF (reference sequence). The CDR3 is made up of 18 amino acids. This CDR3 is CATSTRLLAGGPAGELFF. CDR3 DNA sequence: TGTGCCACCAGCACCCGATTACTAGCGGGAGGGCCGGCCGGGGAGCTGTTTTTT. Full variable domain (rest looked up from reference TRBV15 and TRBJ2-2): DAMVIQNPRYQVTQFGKPVTLSCSQTLNHNVMYWYQQKSSQAPKLLFHYYDKDFNNEADTPDNFQSRRPNTSFCFLDIRSPGLGDTAMYLCATSTRLLAGGPAGELFFGEGSRLTVL.

The V and J genes are TRBV29-1 and TRBJ2-7; D unresolved. CDR1 is SQVTM and CDR2 is ANQGSEA in the germline V gene. The CDR3 loop spans 13 amino acids. Trimming took off 6 bases at V and 2 bases at J, with 14 bases between the two ends. CDR3 sequence (DNA): TGCAGCGTCGTCCCCCCGCTGACCTACGAGCAGTACTTC. Translated: CSVVPPLTYEQYF.

This rearrangement joins TRBV2 to TRBJ2-7; D might be TRBD2 (6 bases). The V end was cut by 5 bases, the J end by 4 bases, with 27 bases between. CDR3 size: 18 residues. Germline-derived CDR1 and CDR2 are SNHLY and FYNNEI. The CDR3 DNA reads as TGTGCCAGCAGTTCGGTGGCCCCAACGAGGACTACCTTGTACGAGCAGTACTTC. Its protein is CASSSVAPTRTTLYEQYF.

The chain carries TRBV29-1 and TRBJ2-1; TRBD2 agrees at 16 bases. The CDR3 is 16 amino acids. V lost 6 bases, J lost 4 bases, and 6 bases stayed unmatched. Looked up from germline, CDR1 is SQVTM and CDR2 is ANQGSEA. The CDR3 reads CSVDGTSGRAYNEQFF. CDR3 sequence (DNA): TGCAGCGTGGACGGGACTAGCGGGAGGGCTTACAATGAGCAGTTCTTC.

The chain joins TRBV11-2 to TRBJ2-5, with a weak D call TRBD1 (5 bases). Germline values: CDR1 SGHAT, CDR2 FQNNGV. V gave up 1 base and J gave up 5 bases, with 14 bases separating them. There are 15 residues in the CDR3. CDR3 sequence: CASSLVGQGRETQYF. CDR3 DNA sequence: TGTGCCAGCAGCTTAGTTGGGCAGGGCCGGGAGACCCAGTACTTC.

The chain carries TRBV29-1 and TRBJ2-3, with 14 bases identical to TRBD2. This CDR3 spans 17 amino acids. Germline V gene data show CDR1 as SQVTM and CDR2 as ANQGSEA. The trim removed 8 bases at V and 4 bases at J, leaving 14 bases unmatched. The CDR3 region has the DNA TGCAGCTTATCGGGGGGACTAGCGGGAGTCTTAGCAGATACGCAGTATTTT. Its protein product is CSLSGGLAGVLADTQYF.

The V gene is TRBV5-1, the J gene TRBJ2-4, with D uncertain. Germline CDR1 and CDR2: SGHRS and YFSETQ. The CDR3 contains 13 residues. Trimming pared 4 bases from V and 8 bases from J, leaving 13 bases between. The chain's CDR3 is CASSPAGGDIQYF. CDR3 nucleotides: TGCGCCAGCAGCCCCGCCGGTGGGGACATTCAGTACTTC.

The V and J genes are TRBV27 and TRBJ2-7; 14 nucleotides match TRBD2. This CDR3 is built from 16 residues. Trimming removed 5 bases from V and 5 bases from J; junction bases left unmatched: 8. CDR1 and CDR2 from the germline V gene are MNHEY and SMNVEV (reference sequence). CDR3 sequence reads: CASSLRLAGGGHEQYF. The CDR3 region has the DNA TGTGCCAGCAGTCTCAGACTAGCGGGAGGGGGGCACGAGCAGTACTTC.

The genes are TRBV4-1 and TRBJ1-5; tentative D call: TRBD1 (6 bases). Looked up from germline, CDR1 is MGHRA and CDR2 is YSYEKL. The germline V and J ends were trimmed by 2 bases and 2 bases, with 10 bases remaining between them. The CDR3 loop spans 15 amino acids. DNA of the CDR3: TGCGCCAGCAGCCAAACAGGGCCTGGCAATCAGCCCCAGCATTTT. Translating it yields CASSQTGPGNQPQHF.

The CDR3 sequence: CASSGAGQGAAEQYF. The CDR3 region has the DNA TGCGCCAGCAGCGGGGCGGGACAGGGGGCGGCCGAGCAGTACTTC. The chain employs TRBV10-1 and TRBJ2-7, with 12 bases that match TRBD1. The CDR3 runs to 15 residues. The germline V gene encodes CDR1 WNHNN and CDR2 SYGVQD (reference sequence). V was pared by 6 bases and J by 6 bases, with 9 bases of the junction left unmatched.

This rearrangement joins TRBV2 to TRBJ2-2, with 9 positions matching TRBD1. The germline V gene encodes CDR1 SNHLY and CDR2 FYNNEI. This CDR3 spans 16 amino acids. Losses at the gene ends were 7 bases for V and 2 bases for J; bases not matched to a gene: 8. The CDR3, as DNA: TGTGCCAGCAATCCGAGACAGGGGGTCAACACCGGGGAGCTGTTTTTT. Its protein is CASNPRQGVNTGELFF.

The chain combines TRBV6-1 with TRBJ2-5, with D maybe TRBD2 (6 bases). Trimming removed 5 bases from V and 5 bases from J, with 18 bases in between. The CDR3 extends over 15 amino acids. Germline V gene data show CDR1 as MNHNS and CDR2 as SASEGT. CDR3 coding DNA: TGTGCCAGCAGTATCGAACTAGCACAAGCTGAGACCCAGTACTTC. Amino acid sequence: CASSIELAQAETQYF.